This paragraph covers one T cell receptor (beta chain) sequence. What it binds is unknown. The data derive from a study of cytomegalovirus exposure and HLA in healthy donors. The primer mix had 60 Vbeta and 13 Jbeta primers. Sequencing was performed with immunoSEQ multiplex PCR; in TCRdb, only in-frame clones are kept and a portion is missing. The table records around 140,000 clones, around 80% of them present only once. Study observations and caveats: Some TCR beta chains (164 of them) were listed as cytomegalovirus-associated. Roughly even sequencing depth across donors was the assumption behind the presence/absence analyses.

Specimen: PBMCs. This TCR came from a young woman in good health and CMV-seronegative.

CDR3 region: CASLGADYGYTF. CDR3 nucleotides: TGTGCCAGCCTAGGTGCGGACTATGGCTACACCTTC. J is TRBJ1-2 and V is TRBV27; D uncertain. This CDR3 spans 12 amino acids. Trimming cost V 8 bases and J 3 bases, with 10 bases left between them. Germline V gives CDR1 MNHEY, CDR2 SMNVEV (reference sequence).